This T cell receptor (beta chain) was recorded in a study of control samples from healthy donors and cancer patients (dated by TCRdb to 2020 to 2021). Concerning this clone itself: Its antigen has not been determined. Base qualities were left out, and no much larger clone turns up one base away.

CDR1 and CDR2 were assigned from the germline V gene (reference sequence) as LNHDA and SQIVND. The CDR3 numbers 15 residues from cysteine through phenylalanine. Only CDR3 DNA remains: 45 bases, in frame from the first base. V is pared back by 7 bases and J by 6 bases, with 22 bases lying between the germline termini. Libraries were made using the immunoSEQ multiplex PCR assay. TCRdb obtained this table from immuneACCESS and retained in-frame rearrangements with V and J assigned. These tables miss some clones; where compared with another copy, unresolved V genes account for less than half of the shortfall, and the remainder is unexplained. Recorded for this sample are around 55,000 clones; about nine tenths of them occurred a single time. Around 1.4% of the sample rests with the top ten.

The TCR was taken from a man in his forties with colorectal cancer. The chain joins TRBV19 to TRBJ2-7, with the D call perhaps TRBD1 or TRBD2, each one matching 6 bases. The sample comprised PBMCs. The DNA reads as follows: TGTGCCAGTACCCAAGGCGGGACCGGGACAACCGAGCAGTACTTC. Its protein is CASTQGGTGTTEQYF.